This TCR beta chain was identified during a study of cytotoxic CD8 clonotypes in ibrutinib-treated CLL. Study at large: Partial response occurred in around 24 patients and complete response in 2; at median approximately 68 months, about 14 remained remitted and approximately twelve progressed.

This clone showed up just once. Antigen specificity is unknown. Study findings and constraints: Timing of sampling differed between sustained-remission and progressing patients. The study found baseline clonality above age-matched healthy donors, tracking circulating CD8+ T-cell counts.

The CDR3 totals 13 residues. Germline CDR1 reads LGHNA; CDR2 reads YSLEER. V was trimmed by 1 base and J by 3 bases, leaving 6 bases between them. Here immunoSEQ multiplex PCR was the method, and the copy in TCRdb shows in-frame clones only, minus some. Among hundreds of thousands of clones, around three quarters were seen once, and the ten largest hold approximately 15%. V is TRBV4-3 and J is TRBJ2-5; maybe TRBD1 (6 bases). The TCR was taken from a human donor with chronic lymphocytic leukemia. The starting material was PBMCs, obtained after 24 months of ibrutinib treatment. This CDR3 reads CASSQAGEETQYF. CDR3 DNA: TGCGCCAGCAGCCAAGCAGGGGAAGAGACCCAGTACTTC.